The clone carrying this T cell receptor (beta chain) was detected ten times or more. The antigen remains unidentified. TCRdb re-called the reads with MiXCR, one entry per CDR3 protein. The sample lists 150,000 to 200,000 distinct CDR3 sequences, approximately 15% occurring once. This entry belongs to a study of T cell repertoires in cytomegalovirus infection. Study-wide results and limits: Within the response measured ex vivo, HLA-C-restricted CMV-specific TCR beta clonotypes were dominant. Carriage of CMV together with the relevant HLA was identifiable through cumulative public TCR beta family frequency.

This receptor was taken from a human donor in good health (CMV status not recorded). Some clones in this sample may be carry-over from other donors' samples. The specimen sequenced was PBMCs.

The CDR3 DNA follows: TGTGCCAGCAGTTACAGGGCCGGCTACACCTTC. This gives the protein CASSYRAGYTF. V usage is TRBV2 and J usage is TRBJ1-2; D possibly corresponds to TRBD1 (6 bases). CDR1 is SNHLY, CDR2 FYNNEI, per germline. Trimming left V 5 bases short and J 8 bases short, with 9 bases between. The CDR3 contains 11 residues.